This T cell receptor beta chain was sequenced during a study of shared clonotypes between healthy human individuals. Findings and limits, study-wide: Even with large depth, rarefaction showed that sorted-subset sequencing was incomplete. Larger estimated richness was generally seen in naive subsets than in memory subsets. Across a few donors, naive CD4 shared roughly 5.1%, naive CD8 less than 4%, memory CD4 more than 2%, memory CD8 roughly 0.37%.

Naivety among CD8 cells was defined by CD45RO negativity and positive CCR7 selection, thereby excluding terminally differentiated effector memory CD45RA+ cells. The healthy adult donors were HIV-negative and reported no recent acute infections or vaccinations. Notes on this clone: What it binds is not known.

Sequencing was performed with immunoSEQ multiplex PCR; in TCRdb, only in-frame clones are kept and a portion is missing. This table holds hundreds of thousands of clones, roughly 95% found once. The specimen sequenced was naive CD8+ T cells sorted from blood. This sequence originates from a woman in her 30s in good health.

CDR3 DNA: TGTGCCAGCAGTTTACGGGGGCTCCAAGAGACCCAGTACTTC. This gives the protein CASSLRGLQETQYF. This chain connects TRBV27 to TRBJ2-5, with D perhaps being TRBD1 or TRBD2 (6 bases each). CDR1 is MNHEY and CDR2 is SMNVEV in the germline V gene (reference sequence). The CDR3 extends over 14 amino acids. The V and J ends lost 2 bases and 1 base respectively, with 8 bases between them.